This TCR beta chain was identified during a study of T cells after yellow fever vaccination. Study-level information: Some fractions had low cell numbers, and these were prepared with SMART-Seq v4 Ultra Low Input.

This clonotype was detected only a few times. As yet, its antigen is unknown. Broader study findings: Post-booster repertoires contained most primary-vaccination clones again (roughly 97% CD4, around 89% CD8).

MiXCR was run by TCRdb on the 5' RACE reads, yielding one entry per CDR3 protein. The sample includes under 500,000 distinct CDR3 sequences, 15% to 20% of them seen just once. Germline assignment: CDR1 SGHTA and CDR2 FQGNSA. The CDR3 spans 14 residues. The V gene lost 3 bases and the J gene lost 7 bases, with 13 bases spanning the gap. The chain carries TRBV7-2 and TRBJ2-1; D remains unclear. Sequencing was performed on PBMCs, taken before the yellow fever booster vaccination. The clonotype originates from a man younger than 35 who received the YFV17D yellow fever vaccine. CDR3 protein: CASSFGNWGNEQFF. The CDR3 bases are TGTGCCAGCAGCTTTGGGAATTGGGGAAATGAGCAGTTCTTC.